Listed here are 25 T cell receptor beta chains from one sample, sequenced in a study of Ad26.COV2.S vaccination and SARS-CoV-2 variants. Using immunoSEQ multiplex PCR, the repertoire was profiled, and TCRdb retains in-frame clones only, with some absent. The sample consists of some 480,000 clones, roughly 87% of them appearing once. Treatment defined: about 20 received Ad26.COV2.S at low or high dose, single or two shots; roughly 5 received placebo; per-sample allocation not given. It was on day 63 after the first vaccine or placebo injection that samples were taken. The specimen comprised peripheral blood, sampled in a trial of Ad26.COV2.S vaccine versus placebo. The receptors come from a person aged 18-65 years who received the Ad26.COV2.S COVID-19 vaccine or a placebo.

This chain links TRBV12-3 or TRBV12-4 with TRBJ2-2; D gene ambiguous. The CDR3 loop spans 12 amino acids. Trimming left V 6 bases short and J 4 bases short, with 6 bases between. Here the CDR3 reads CASSHGTGELFF. The CDR3 bases are TGTGCCAGCAGCCACGGCACCGGGGAGCTGTTTTTT.

This clone has only one observation. The chain links TRBV28 to TRBJ2-7; 8 bases are shared with TRBD2. V shed 7 bases and J 13 bases; nucleotides not matched to a gene: 12. Germline V gene data show CDR1 as MDHEN and CDR2 as SYDVKM. This CDR3 spans 12 amino acids. CDR3 in amino acids: CASTRSGSPSYF. DNA of the CDR3: TGTGCCAGCACCCGGAGCGGGAGCCCCTCCTACTTC.

This chain uses TRBV6-6 with TRBJ1-2; tentative D call: TRBD1 (5 bases). This CDR3 spans 14 amino acids. The germline gives CDR1 MNHNY, CDR2 SVGAGI (reference sequence). Trimming took off 0 bases at V and 7 bases at J, with 12 bases between the two ends. The CDR3: CASSYSIDRGGYTF. The CDR3 coding sequence is TGTGCCAGCAGTTACTCCATAGACAGAGGTGGCTACACCTTC.

The genes are TRBV3-1 (or the pseudogene TRBV3-2) and TRBJ1-5; D ambiguous. Per germline, CDR1 LGHDT and CDR2 YNNKEL (reference sequence). This CDR3 is built from 13 residues. Trimming pared 4 bases from V and 4 bases from J, leaving 8 bases between. The CDR3 nucleotides read TGTGCCAGCAGCCCGGGGTCTAATCAGCCCCAGCATTTT. Translating gives CASSPGSNQPQHF.

The chain couples TRBV5-1 to TRBJ2-1; TRBD2 matches at 7 bases. CDR3 length equals 13 residues. V gave up 4 bases and J gave up 6 bases; unmatched junction bases: 4. The germline V gene encodes CDR1 SGHRS and CDR2 YFSETQ. The CDR3 here is CASSAGLVNEQFF. CDR3 in DNA: TGCGCCAGCAGCGCCGGACTAGTCAATGAGCAGTTCTTC.

The chain joins TRBV7-9 to TRBJ2-1; D gene ambiguous. CDR3 length: 12 residues. Trimming took 5 bases from V and 13 from J, leaving 15 bases between them. Germline-derived CDR1 and CDR2 are SEHNR and FQNEAQ (reference sequence). The CDR3 protein is CASSQSPRPQFF. CDR3 DNA: TGTGCCAGCAGCCAATCCCCCCGCCCCCAGTTCTTC. The full variable domain, with the rest looked up from reference TRBV7-9 and TRBJ2-1, is DTGVSQNPRHKITKRGQNVTFRCDPISEHNRLYWYRQTLGQGPEFLTYFQNEAQLEKSRLLSDRFSAERPKGSFSTLEIQRTEQGDSAMYLCASSQSPRPQFFGPGTRLTVL.

The chain is built from TRBV5-4 and TRBJ2-3, with TRBD2 identical over 7 bases. The trim removed 3 bases at V and 2 bases at J, leaving 9 bases unmatched. The V gene's germline CDR1 is SGHNT and CDR2 YYREEE (reference sequence). This CDR3 is 16 amino acids long. The CDR3 DNA sequence: TGTGCCAGCAGCTCCCCTAGCGGAAGTTTCACAGATACGCAGTATTTT. Its protein is CASSSPSGSFTDTQYF.

The V call is TRBV6-1, the J call TRBJ1-6; D is uncertain. Per germline, CDR1 MNHNS and CDR2 SASEGT. V was clipped by 3 bases and J by 12 bases, with 9 bases between them. The CDR3 consists of 12 residues. The CDR3 sequence is CASSEIGEPLHF. The CDR3 nucleotides are TGTGCCAGCAGTGAGATCGGAGAACCCCTCCACTTT.

This clone was seen more than once but under ten times. The rearrangement joins TRBV13 to TRBJ2-3; 14 bases are a match to TRBD2. V dropped 4 bases and J dropped 3; count of bases not matched to a gene: 15. Germline V gives CDR1 PRHDT, CDR2 FYEKMQ (reference sequence). The CDR3 runs 20 residues. This CDR3 reads CASSSSTPGLAGAETDTQYF. In DNA, the CDR3 is TGTGCCAGCAGCTCCTCTACTCCGGGACTAGCGGGAGCGGAGACAGATACGCAGTATTTT.

This clone was picked up a small number of times. The chain has TRBV28 and TRBJ1-1; D is unclear. Trimming shortened V by 2 bases and J by 1 base, and 8 bases separated the two germline ends. The CDR3 spans 14 residues. Germline CDR1 and CDR2: MDHEN and SYDVKM. CDR3 in amino acids: CASSLGRKNTEAFF. The CDR3 nucleotides are TGTGCCAGCAGTTTAGGTCGGAAGAACACTGAAGCTTTCTTT.

The chain couples TRBV4-2 to TRBJ1-6; TRBD1 matches 9 bases. There are 18 residues in the CDR3. Trimming cost V 0 bases and J 1 base; bases outside gene matches: 4. The germline CDR1 and CDR2 sequences are LGHNA and YNFKEQ. The CDR3 is CASSQDKGQGSYNSPLHF. The CDR3, as DNA: TGTGCCAGCAGCCAAGATAAGGGACAGGGATCCTATAATTCACCCCTCCACTTT.

This sequence joins TRBV10-3 and TRBJ2-5, with a tentative D call TRBD2 (5 bases). The V gene's germline CDR1 is ENHRY and CDR2 SYGVKD. The ends were cut back, 1 base at V and 1 base at J, with 10 bases in the middle. The CDR3 spans 15 residues. The DNA for the CDR3 is TGTGCCATCAGTGAGTGGGCTAGCCCCCAAGAGACCCAGTACTTC. Protein product: CAISEWASPQETQYF.

This chain joins TRBV2 and TRBJ2-7; 7 bases align to TRBD2. V shed 3 bases and J 6 bases; nucleotides not matched to a gene: 11. CDR3 length: 15 amino acids. CDR1 is SNHLY and CDR2 is FYNNEI in the germline V gene. CDR3 nucleotides: TGTGCCAGCAGTGAGGCCGGCGGGAGACTTCGCGAGCAGTACTTC. It yields the protein CASSEAGGRLREQYF.

J is TRBJ2-1 and V is TRBV5-1; D perhaps matches TRBD2 (6 bases). V gave up 0 bases and J gave up 5 bases, with 18 bases separating them. In germline, CDR1 is SGHRS, CDR2 YFSETQ. This CDR3 has 17 amino acids. Here the CDR3 reads CASSLAQAGPGHNEQFF. The CDR3 DNA reads as TGCGCCAGCAGCTTGGCCCAGGCGGGGCCAGGGCACAATGAGCAGTTCTTC.

CDR3 coding DNA: TGTGCCAGCAGTTATCGGGGGCGAGTTGAGCATGGCTACACCTTC. Translated, it gives CASSYRGRVEHGYTF. V gene TRBV6-2 or TRBV6-3 combines with J gene TRBJ1-2; a possible D gene is TRBD1 (6 bases). Trimming took off 3 bases at V and 6 bases at J, with 17 bases between the two ends. Germline V lookup: CDR1 MNHEY, CDR2 SVGEGT. The CDR3 sequence is 15 residues long.

The rearrangement links TRBV7-2 to TRBJ1-1, with TRBD1 as a possible D gene (5 bases). This CDR3 contains 14 residues. Germline CDR1 and CDR2: SGHTA and FQGNSA. V gave up 0 bases and J gave up 4 bases, with 9 bases separating them. The CDR3 sequence is CASSLAPGTTEAFF. CDR3 sequence (DNA): TGTGCCAGCAGCTTAGCTCCAGGGACCACTGAAGCTTTCTTT.

With regard to this clone: Other DNA sequences in the sample encode the same CDR3. The chain carries TRBV28 and TRBJ2-7; D is unresolved. V lost 6 bases and J 0 bases, leaving 6 bases between the germline ends. CDR1 is MDHEN, CDR2 SYDVKM, per germline. The CDR3 consists of 12 residues. CDR3 nucleotides: TGTGCCAGCAGCCTAATCTCCTACGAGCAGTACTTC. Amino acid sequence: CASSLISYEQYF.

CDR3 amino acids: CASSRLAGVQETQYF. In nucleotides, the CDR3 is TGTGCCAGCAGCCGACTAGCGGGGGTTCAAGAGACCCAGTACTTC. The chain uses TRBV7-9 and TRBJ2-5; 12 bases are a match to TRBD2. The junction had 3 bases not matched to a gene; V was cut back by 5 bases and J by 2 bases. The CDR3 runs 15 residues. The germline gives CDR1 SEHNR, CDR2 FQNEAQ (reference sequence). Full variable domain (missing parts from reference TRBV7-9 and TRBJ2-5): DTGVSQNPRHKITKRGQNVTFRCDPISEHNRLYWYRQTLGQGPEFLTYFQNEAQLEKSRLLSDRFSAERPKGSFSTLEIQRTEQGDSAMYLCASSRLAGVQETQYFGPGTRLLVL.

The J gene is TRBJ1-2, the V gene TRBV28, with TRBD1 matching 9 bases. CDR3 length: 15 amino acids. V was clipped by 2 bases and J by 8 bases; unmatched bases: 9. In germline, CDR1 is MDHEN, CDR2 SYDVKM. CDR3 sequence: CASSLLGQGLGGYTF. CDR3 coding DNA: TGTGCCAGCAGTTTACTCGGACAGGGGTTGGGGGGCTACACCTTC.

The chain joins TRBV10-2 to TRBJ2-1, with TRBD2 identical over 14 bases. The ends lost 3 bases at V and 7 bases at J; junction bases unmatched: 5. The CDR3 sequence is 16 residues long. CDR1 and CDR2 from the germline V gene are WSHSY and SAAADI. CDR3 amino acids: CASSDPGLAGGNEQFF. The CDR3 DNA sequence: TGCGCCAGCAGTGACCCCGGACTAGCGGGAGGAAATGAGCAGTTCTTC.

The chain joins TRBV15 to TRBJ2-5; 13 bases agree with TRBD2. The CDR3 runs 15 residues. V gave up 4 bases and J gave up 3 bases; unmatched junction bases: 2. The germline gives CDR1 LNHNV, CDR2 YYDKDF (reference sequence). The CDR3 reads CATSTGTSGKETQYF. In DNA, the CDR3 is TGTGCCACCAGCACCGGGACTAGCGGGAAAGAGACCCAGTACTTC. Variable domain in full (rest from reference TRBV15 and TRBJ2-5): DAMVIQNPRYQVTQFGKPVTLSCSQTLNHNVMYWYQQKSSQAPKLLFHYYDKDFNNEADTPDNFQSRRPNTSFCFLDIRSPGLGDTAMYLCATSTGTSGKETQYFGPGTRLLVL.

The J gene is TRBJ2-2, the V gene TRBV25-1; D call uncertain. Germline V lookup: CDR1 MGHDK, CDR2 SYGVNS. V lost 1 base to trimming and J lost 7 bases, with 7 bases between them. CDR3 length: 13 residues. CDR3 residues: CASSEFLGGELFF. Written as DNA, the CDR3 is TGTGCCAGCAGTGAATTTTTGGGCGGGGAGCTGTTTTTT.

The chain links TRBV6-1 to TRBJ1-4; perhaps TRBD1 as D (6 bases). This CDR3 is built from 17 residues. Between the trimmed V and J ends, which lost 3 bases and 10 bases, there was a span of 24 bases. Germline-derived CDR1 and CDR2 are MNHNS and SASEGT. The DNA for the CDR3 is TGTGCCAGCAGTGACCCGTCCCTCAGGGGTACTAACGGAAAACTGTTTTTT. Its protein product is CASSDPSLRGTNGKLFF.

This clone has only a few counts. The chain links TRBV6-5 to TRBJ1-1; unclear D gene. V lost 8 bases and J 1 base, leaving 11 bases between the germline ends. The CDR3 runs 13 residues. Germline V lookup: CDR1 MNHEY, CDR2 SVGAGI. CDR3 in amino acids: CASHPGQNTEAFF. The CDR3 DNA follows: TGTGCCAGCCATCCGGGCCAGAACACTGAAGCTTTCTTT.

The chain combines TRBV28 with TRBJ1-2; D gene uncertain. Germline V lookup: CDR1 MDHEN, CDR2 SYDVKM. Trimming removed 2 bases from V and 8 bases from J, with 15 bases in between. This CDR3 spans 14 amino acids. The CDR3 sequence: CASSLSRGSRGYTF. The DNA for the CDR3 is TGTGCCAGCAGTTTAAGTCGGGGTTCGAGAGGCTACACCTTC.